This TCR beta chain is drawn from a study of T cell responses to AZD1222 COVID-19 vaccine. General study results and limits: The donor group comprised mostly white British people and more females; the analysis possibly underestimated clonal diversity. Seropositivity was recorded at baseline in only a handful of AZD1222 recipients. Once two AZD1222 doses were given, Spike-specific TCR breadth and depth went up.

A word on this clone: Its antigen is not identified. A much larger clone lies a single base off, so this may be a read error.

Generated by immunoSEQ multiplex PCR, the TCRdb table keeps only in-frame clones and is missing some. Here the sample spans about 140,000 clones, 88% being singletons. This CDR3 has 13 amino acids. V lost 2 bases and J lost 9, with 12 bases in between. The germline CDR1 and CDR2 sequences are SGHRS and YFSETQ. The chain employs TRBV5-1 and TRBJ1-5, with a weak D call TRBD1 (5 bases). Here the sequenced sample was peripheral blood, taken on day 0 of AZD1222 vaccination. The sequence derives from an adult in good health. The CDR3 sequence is CASSLEGDRPQHF. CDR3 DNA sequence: TGCGCCAGCAGCTTAGAAGGGGATCGGCCCCAGCATTTT.